A selection of T cell receptor beta chains follows, all from one sample in a study of low-dose radiotherapy and immunotherapy resistance in tumors. A single record per CDR3 protein comes from TCRdb applying MiXCR to the reads. Of tens of thousands of distinct CDR3 sequences detected, approximately 12% appear once; the ten largest clones hold approximately 6.2%. Sequences were derived from PBMCs, sampled before treatment. Receptor source: a female donor with ovarian cancer. Both conserved end residues are part of each CDR3. Each record gives: D gene, V gene, clone size, CDR3 length, J gene, CDR3 protein, CDR3 DNA. The D gene is left open where the match is weak. The size of a clone is reported for some rows only, either as once, few or many, or as a class for expanded clones.

>TRBD1|TRBV5-4|.|15|TRBJ1-6
CASSLPGQGHSPLHF
TGTGCCAGCAGCTTACCGGGACAGGGGCATTCACCCCTCCACTTT
>.|TRBV19|.|13|TRBJ1-2
CASSIAQADGYTF
TGTGCCAGTAGTATTGCCCAGGCGGATGGCTACACCTTC
>TRBD2|TRBV5-4|once|16|TRBJ2-4
CASSLVRGGTKNIQCF
TGTGCCAGCAGCTTGGTCCGGGGGGGAACCAAAAACATTCAGTGCTTC
>.|TRBV29-1|many|11|TRBJ1-2
CSVGLAYGYTF
TGCAGCGTTGGTCTCGCGTATGGCTACACCTTC
>.|TRBV5-1|many|16|TRBJ1-6
CATTLPLGQVASPLHF
TGCGCCACCACCCTCCCTCTCGGACAAGTGGCCTCACCCCTCCACTTT
>.|TRBV5-4|medium-sized|13|TRBJ2-1
CASSVGPSNEQFF
TGTGCCAGCAGCGTGGGGCCCTCAAATGAGCAGTTCTTC
>.|TRBV7-9|many|13|TRBJ2-1
CASSFSSYNEQFF
TGTGCCAGCAGCTTTAGTTCCTACAATGAGCAGTTCTTC
>.|TRBV27|.|15|TRBJ1-2
CSSSLVGLGDYGYTF
TGTTCCAGCAGTTTAGTAGGCCTCGGGGACTATGGCTACACCTTC
>.|TRBV9|many|12|TRBJ1-2
CASSVTGGGYTF
TGTGCCAGCAGCGTAACGGGGGGCGGCTACACCTTC
>.|TRBV2|many|14|TRBJ2-2
CASLDQISAGELFF
TGTGCCAGCCTCGACCAAATCTCCGCCGGGGAGCTGTTTTTT
>.|TRBV20-1|many|16|TRBJ1-1
CSARDPSAGDHTEAFF
TGCAGTGCTAGAGATCCCTCCGCGGGTGATCACACTGAAGCTTTCTTT
>.|TRBV7-9|few|17|TRBJ2-2
CASSPRTGGTTGELFFF
.
>TRBD2|TRBV14|many|17|TRBJ2-1
CASSPGSGEGRYNEQFF
TGTGCCAGCAGCCCAGGCTCGGGGGAGGGGAGATACAATGAGCAGTTCTTC
>.|TRBV18|many|15|TRBJ2-3
CASSLSPTITDTQYF
TGTGCCAGCTCACTTTCTCCGACTATCACAGATACGCAGTATTTT
>TRBD2|TRBV12-3/TRBV12-4|many|15|TRBJ2-1
CASMIAGGINNEQFF
TGTGCCAGCATGATAGCGGGGGGGATAAACAATGAGCAGTTCTTC
>.|TRBV5-1|many|14|TRBJ2-5
CASSRWGGPETQYF
TGCGCCAGCAGCCGATGGGGGGGCCCGGAGACCCAGTACTTC
>.|TRBV6-8|many|13|TRBJ2-5
CASSTGFGETQYF
TGTGCCAGCAGTACAGGGTTCGGGGAGACCCAGTACTTC
>.|TRBV5-1|medium-sized|13|TRBJ2-1
CASSLESVNEQFF
TGCGCCAGCAGCTTGGAGTCAGTCAATGAGCAGTTCTTC
>.|TRBV6-5|.|14|TRBJ2-7
CASSRAPGLAEQYF
TGTGCCAGCAGTCGGGCGCCGGGTTTAGCAGAGCAGTACTTC
>.|TRBV6-2/TRBV6-3|.|11|TRBJ2-7
CASSGTHEQYF
TGTGCCAGCAGCGGGACCCACGAGCAGTACTTC
>.|TRBV7-8|many|16|TRBJ2-7
CASSLGGALIAFEQYF
TGTGCCAGCAGCTTAGGGGGCGCGCTTATCGCCTTCGAGCAGTACTTC
>.|TRBV19|many|12|TRBJ1-2
CASAGGFYGYTF
TGTGCCAGTGCCGGGGGATTCTATGGCTACACCTTC
>TRBD1|TRBV6-2/TRBV6-3|many|14|TRBJ1-5
CASTDRGDIIPQHF
TGTGCCAGCACCGACAGGGGCGACATCATACCCCAGCATTTT
>TRBD1|TRBV29-1|many|16|TRBJ1-1
CSVEDRGRAPQTEAFF
TGCAGCGTTGAAGACAGGGGGCGCGCACCCCAGACTGAAGCTTTCTTT
>TRBD2|TRBV5-1|many|16|TRBJ2-5
CASRTVAGDPQETQYF
TGCGCCAGCAGGACTGTAGCGGGGGATCCCCAAGAGACCCAGTACTTC
>TRBD1|TRBV5-1|many|15|TRBJ2-2
CASSQQTGDTGELFF
TGCGCCAGCAGCCAGCAGACAGGGGACACCGGGGAGCTGTTTTTT
>TRBD1|TRBV4-1|many|16|TRBJ2-3
CASSQEAGGRTDTQYF
TGCGCCAGCAGCCAAGAGGCAGGGGGTAGGACAGATACGCAGTATTTT
>.|TRBV11-2|many|14|TRBJ2-2
CASSLLQGPGELFF
TGTGCCAGCAGCTTGCTACAGGGCCCCGGGGAGCTGTTTTTT
>.|TRBV2|many|14|TRBJ1-5
CASSETGPTGPQHF
TGTGCCAGCAGTGAAACCGGGCCGACGGGGCCCCAGCATTTT
>.|TRBV5-4|many|13|TRBJ2-1
CASSLVPVNEQFF
TGTGCCAGCAGCTTGGTGCCCGTGAATGAGCAGTTCTTC
>.|TRBV2|many|15|TRBJ2-3
CASIRGSASTDTQYF
TGTGCCAGCATTAGGGGTAGCGCTAGCACAGATACGCAGTATTTT
>TRBD1|TRBV5-1|many|15|TRBJ2-7
CASALSTGGPYEQYF
TGCGCCAGCGCCTTATCGACAGGGGGCCCCTACGAGCAGTACTTC
>.|TRBV20-1|.|12|TRBJ1-1
CSANRGGTEAFF
TGCAGTGCCAACCGGGGGGGCACTGAAGCTTTCTTT
>.|TRBV29-1|many|11|TRBJ1-2
CSVGQTEGYTF
TGCAGCGTTGGACAGACAGAAGGCTACACCTTC
>TRBD2|TRBV3-1|many|17|TRBJ2-2
CASSESPSGGNTGELFF
TGTGCCAGCAGTGAATCACCTAGCGGGGGGAACACCGGGGAGCTGTTTTTT
>TRBD2|TRBV7-7|.|14|TRBJ2-2
CASSLTGGPGELFF
TGTGCTAGCAGCTTAACGGGGGGACCCGGGGAGCTGTTTTTT
>.|TRBV19|few|14|TRBJ1-1
CASIQGRSSTEAFF
TGTGCCAGTATCCAGGGTAGATCGAGCACTGAAGCTTTCTTT
>.|TRBV12-3/TRBV12-4|.|18|TRBJ2-6
CASSQIQGGGSGANVLTF
TGTGCCAGCAGCCAAATACAGGGAGGGGGCTCTGGGGCCAACGTCCTGACTTTC
>.|TRBV9|many|12|TRBJ1-2
CASSATTGGYTF
TGTGCCAGCAGCGCCACTACCGGAGGCTACACCTTC
>.|TRBV20-1|many|16|TRBJ2-1
CSASSDSLGLYNEQFF
TGCAGTGCTAGTTCTGACAGCCTGGGGCTCTACAATGAGCAGTTCTTC
>.|TRBV27|many|14|TRBJ2-7
CASSSVVKGAEQYF
TGTGCCAGCAGTTCCGTCGTGAAGGGTGCCGAGCAGTACTTC
>TRBD1|TRBV28|many|14|TRBJ1-5
CASSSGQGGQPQHF
TGTGCCAGCAGTTCCGGACAGGGGGGTCAGCCCCAGCATTTT
>.|TRBV12-3/TRBV12-4|few|15|TRBJ1-5
CASITGPLSGQPQHF
TGTGCCAGCATTACGGGACCTCTATCTGGACAGCCCCAGCATTTT
>TRBD2|TRBV6-6|many|15|TRBJ2-7
CASSYGTSGIDEQYF
TGTGCCAGCAGTTACGGGACTAGCGGGATCGACGAGCAGTACTTC
>.|TRBV29-1|many|13|TRBJ1-2
CSVEGSGMYGYTF
TGCAGCGTTGAAGGATCAGGGATGTATGGCTACACCTTC
>.|TRBV2|many|14|TRBJ2-7
CASRAGRQTYEQYF
TGTGCCAGCAGGGCGGGTCGCCAAACCTACGAGCAGTACTTC
>.|TRBV18|many|16|TRBJ1-5
CASSPGRQVGDQPQHF
TGTGCCAGCTCACCCGGAAGACAGGTCGGCGATCAGCCCCAGCATTTT
>TRBD2|TRBV2|many|15|TRBJ2-1
CASKIAGGNYNEQFF
TGTGCCAGCAAAATAGCGGGAGGTAACTACAATGAGCAGTTCTTC
>.|TRBV4-1|many|14|TRBJ2-2
CASSPLMYTGELFF
TGCGCCAGCAGCCCGTTGATGTACACCGGGGAGCTGTTTTTT
>TRBD2|TRBV28|many|14|TRBJ2-7
CASSLTSGSAEQYF
TGTGCCAGCAGCCTGACTAGCGGGAGTGCCGAGCAGTACTTC
>.|TRBV7-9|many|12|TRBJ1-6
CASSKTSSPLHF
TGTGCCAGCAGCAAAACGTCTTCACCCCTCCACTTT
>.|TRBV28|many|17|TRBJ1-2
CASSFTHRAGGDYGYTF
TGTGCCAGCAGTTTCACCCACAGGGCGGGGGGAGACTATGGCTACACCTTC